This TCR beta chain was recorded in a study of neurological immune-mediated disorders (dated by TCRdb to about 2019). A note on the overall study: Peripheral blood TCR-beta repertoires from patients with HTLV-I-associated myelopathy (HAM/TSP), patients with multiple sclerosis, and healthy controls were compared in the study using UMI-based sequencing. Longitudinal HAM/TSP and healthy donors were sampled at 3 time-points each (about 3-40 month intervals). The cohort was made up of about 66 subjects, consisting of some 15 HAM/TSP patients, some 34 multiple sclerosis patients and 20 healthy controls. The 95 to 120 TCR-beta libraries included longitudinal samples, technical triplicates and paired sorted CD4+ and CD8+ T-cell subsets alongside PBMC samples.

cDNA was synthesized by template-switch 5'RACE using a primer with a 10-nucleotide random unique molecular identifier that tagged each TCR transcript. Over 200 million TCR-beta sequences, covering 15-18 subjects, were produced in each sequencing run. Total RNA was extracted with the RNeasy kit. Using the KAPA Real-time Library Amplification kit, TCR-beta VDJ regions were amplified with primers for the TCR constant region and the 5'RACE anchor. Sample indexes and Illumina adaptors were added in a first PCR, after which library yield was increased in a second PCR. After purification with Ampure beads, the TCR product of roughly 650 bp was size-selected on a 2% E-gel SizeSelection system. Before pooling, libraries had their quality checked on a Bioanalyzer, their concentration measured with Qubit, and their quantity determined with the Kapa Library Quantification kit. An Illumina HiSeq 2500 was used to sequence the libraries paired-end at 2 x 150 bp. To increase sequence diversity, about 25-30% phiX was spiked into each library pool. The source study handled its data this way. The UMI-based MiGEC pipeline processed quality-filtered reads and removed over 75% of raw TCR sequences during error correction. IMGT germline references were used for alignment of VDJ genes, and clonotypes were defined by a unique CDR3 amino acid sequence together with V-J genes. Clonal expansion, Shannon diversity and CDR3 relatedness (CalcPairwiseDistances, ClusterSamples) were evaluated with VDJtools, and phylogenetic trees were built with CLCbio workbench. Clones with at least 8 unique UMIs were defined as expanded, with this threshold being based on coefficient-of-variation modelling across technical triplicates. TCRdb applied fastp at Q25 and MiXCR to the public reads, then kept only in-frame beta chains. Rows with a matching CDR3 protein are joined into one entry that keeps the most common DNA and genes. These V and J calls rely on TCRdb rather than the paper's analysis. Across this sample there are 60,000 to 90,000 distinct CDR3 sequences, with about a tenth seen only once. About 9.6% of the sample lies in the top ten.

In light of the paper, this sample's time point label describes: longitudinal time-point 1 (baseline). Healthy controls were blood bank volunteers in Maryland, USA. For the unsorted PBMC libraries, 2 million PBMCs were stored in RNAlater at -80 degrees C until RNA extraction and were used to generate the libraries. Peripheral blood underwent Ficoll-Hypaque density gradient centrifugation to isolate PBMCs, which were then cryopreserved in liquid nitrogen. This clonotype showed up many times. The antigen it binds to is not known. No much larger clone exists at a distance of one base, and base qualities are not known. The paper's findings and limits, for the study overall: TCR clonal expansion was highest in HAM/TSP patients and lowest in MS patients, with MS patients falling below even healthy controls. No identical CDR3 amino acid sequences were found to be shared among expanded clones across subjects, suggesting that TCR-beta repertoires were private in all groups.

Trimming takes 3 bases from V and 7 bases from J, and the germline ends sit 13 bases apart. The CDR3 goes from the cysteine to the phenylalanine over 14 residues. Solely the CDR3 DNA is kept, with 42 bases framed from the first base. As encoded in the germline V gene, CDR1 is SGHTA while CDR2 is FQGNSA. Sequencing was done on a sample of PBMCs. The chain is made from TRBV7-2 and TRBJ1-5, with the D gene too uncertain to name. The source is a man aged 30 to 39 in good health. The DNA reads as follows: TGTGCCAGCAGCTTTCCGGGGTTCGGCCAGCCCCAGCATTTT. This sequence encodes CASSFPGFGQPQHF.